The 21 T cell receptor beta chains presented below share a single source sample, sequenced in a study of identical twins (dated by TCRdb to about 2016). The library was obtained by 5' RACE. The sample was run on an Illumina HiSeq 2000. Starting from the raw public reads, TCRdb applied fastp trimming at Q25, assembled clones with MiXCR and retained in-frame beta chains. Identical CDR3 protein sequences are pooled into one entry, listed with their most common genes and DNA. The sample table holds about 530,000 distinct CDR3 sequences, of which more than 20% were seen once. Roughly 0.5% of the sample rests with the top ten. The sample was also linked to a second study, of yellow fever vaccine responses in identical twins.

Sequencing was performed on CD4+ T cells sorted from blood. The receptors come from a young woman in good health.

This clonotype came up a few times. This chain connects TRBV3-1 to TRBJ2-2; D gene ambiguous. The CDR3 has 14 amino acids. With 7 bases removed from V and 2 bases from J, the gap between germline ends came to 11 bases. The germline gives CDR1 LGHDT, CDR2 YNNKEL (reference sequence). CDR3 sequence: CASKDLLNTGELFF. The CDR3 coding sequence is TGTGCCAGCAAGGATCTCCTTAACACCGGGGAGCTGTTTTTT.

The table lists this clonotype with a few counts. For the CDR3, the DNA is TGCGCCAGCGGGGCGGGAAATCAGCCCCAGCATTTT. The encoded protein is CASGAGNQPQHF. The chain has TRBV10-1 and TRBJ1-5; perhaps TRBD1 as D (5 bases). V was trimmed by 8 bases and J by 4 bases, leaving 9 bases between them. Germline values: CDR1 WNHNN, CDR2 SYGVQD (reference sequence). There are 12 residues in the CDR3.

This clonotype came up a few times. The chain joins TRBV24-1 to TRBJ2-5; D unclear. CDR1 is KGHDR, CDR2 SFDVKD, per germline. This CDR3 is 17 amino acids long. V gave up 2 bases and J gave up 5 bases, with 20 bases separating them. The CDR3 nucleotides are TGTGCCACCAGTGATTCAAGGGATCTCCCGAGGAGTGAGACCCAGTACTTC. This encodes CATSDSRDLPRSETQYF.

This clonotype was seen at least ten times. The chain combines TRBV12-3 or TRBV12-4 with TRBJ2-5, with D perhaps matching TRBD2 (5 bases). V was shortened by 7 bases and J by 2 bases, with 8 bases between the two germline ends. This CDR3 has 12 residues. Written as DNA, the CDR3 is TGTGCCAGCAAGCGGCTTCAAGAGACCCAGTACTTC. Translation gives CASKRLQETQYF.

The genes are TRBV3-1 and TRBJ1-2; perhaps TRBD1 as D (6 bases). Trimming shortened V by 0 bases and J by 6 bases, and 17 bases separated the two germline ends. The CDR3 consists of 16 residues. Germline V gene data show CDR1 as LGHDT and CDR2 as YNNKEL (reference sequence). The DNA of the CDR3 is TGTGCCAGCAGCCAAGAAAGATCAACAGGGAGGAATGGCTACACCTTC. Amino acids: CASSQERSTGRNGYTF. Drawing the rest from reference TRBV3-1 and TRBJ1-2, the complete variable domain is DTAVSQTPKYLVTQMGNDKSIKCEQNLGHDTMYWYKQDSKKFLKIMFSYNNKELIINETVPNRFSPKSPDKAHLNLHINSLELGDSAVYFCASSQERSTGRNGYTFGSGTRLTVV.

This clonotype occurred a few times. V is TRBV15 and J is TRBJ2-7; a possible D gene is TRBD2 (6 bases). V gave up 0 bases and J gave up 5 bases, with 14 bases separating them. The germline CDR1 and CDR2 sequences are LNHNV and YYDKDF (reference sequence). This CDR3 is built from 15 residues. CDR3: CATSRDGGTFDEQYF. The CDR3 DNA follows: TGTGCCACCAGCAGAGATGGCGGGACTTTTGACGAGCAGTACTTC.

This clonotype has more than one count but fewer than ten. The chain recombines TRBV20-1 with TRBJ2-3; no clear D. The V gene lost 3 bases and the J gene lost 1 base, with 8 bases spanning the gap. The CDR3 contains 13 residues. Per the germline V gene, CDR1 is DFQATT and CDR2 is SNEGSKA (reference sequence). CDR3 in amino acids: CSASGGGTDTQYF. In nucleotides, the CDR3 is TGCAGTGCTAGCGGCGGAGGCACAGATACGCAGTATTTT.

This clonotype was picked up a small number of times. V is TRBV12-3 or TRBV12-4 and J is TRBJ2-2, with 9 positions matching TRBD2. Trimming at V came to 7 bases and at J to 4 bases, leaving 13 bases not matched to a gene. CDR3 length equals 17 residues. CDR3 sequence reads: CASNTGWASGVTGELFF. The CDR3 region has the DNA TGTGCCAGCAACACTGGGTGGGCTAGCGGGGTCACCGGGGAGCTGTTTTTT.

The chain links TRBV5-1 to TRBJ2-7, with D possibly matching TRBD2 (6 bases). This CDR3 contains 15 residues. Germline assignment: CDR1 SGHRS and CDR2 YFSETQ. V lost 4 bases and J 6 bases, leaving 20 bases between the germline ends. The CDR3: CASSQRWGEAGEQYF. CDR3 coding DNA: TGCGCCAGCAGCCAGAGATGGGGGGAAGCGGGCGAGCAGTACTTC.

This clonotype was seen a handful of times. V is TRBV5-1 and J is TRBJ2-7; D may be TRBD2 (5 bases). V lost 0 bases and J lost 6, with 13 bases in between. Per the germline V gene, CDR1 is SGHRS and CDR2 is YFSETQ. The CDR3 runs 14 residues. CDR3 DNA: TGCGCCAGCAGCTTGGACGCGACTAAAGGCGAGCAGTACGTC. It specifies CASSLDATKGEQYV.

The chain links TRBV24-1 to TRBJ2-5; D might be TRBD2 (5 bases). Germline CDR1 and CDR2: KGHDR and SFDVKD. Trimming removed 2 bases from V and 9 bases from J, with 9 bases in between. This CDR3 comprises 12 residues. The CDR3 nucleotides read TGTGCCACCAGTGATTCCCCCGGGGCCCAGTACTTC. Its translation is CATSDSPGAQYF.

In this sample, this clonotype turned up a few times. The chain is built from TRBV12-3 or TRBV12-4 and TRBJ1-4, with TRBD1 matching 8 bases. CDR3 length: 13 residues. Trimming at V came to 7 bases and at J to 7 bases, leaving 5 bases not matched to a gene. CDR3 bases: TGTGCCAGCACCCGGACAGGGACTGAAAAACTGTTTTTT. This codes for CASTRTGTEKLFF.

This clonotype was counted only a few times. This chain uses TRBV2 with TRBJ2-3, with 13 bases matching TRBD2. V trimming: 6 bases; J trimming: 7 bases; junction bases outside the gene matches: 4. Germline loops: CDR1 SNHLY, CDR2 FYNNEI. The CDR3 totals 14 residues. This CDR3 reads CASRGTSGDNTQYF. CDR3 in DNA: TGTGCCAGCAGAGGGACTAGCGGGGACAATACGCAGTATTTT.

The rearrangement uses TRBV7-6 and TRBJ2-1; 7 positions agree with TRBD2. Germline CDR1 SGHVS, CDR2 FNYEAQ. Trimming took 1 base from V and 6 from J; bases not matched to a gene: 3. This CDR3 region has 14 residues. In DNA, the CDR3 is TGTGCCAGCAGCTTAGGGACTAGAGGCAATGAGCAGTTCTTC. Translating it yields CASSLGTRGNEQFF.

V gene TRBV10-3 combines with J gene TRBJ2-3, with 8 bases lining up with TRBD2. V was clipped by 8 bases and J by 4 bases; unmatched bases: 8. The CDR3 extends over 14 amino acids. The germline CDR1 and CDR2 sequences are ENHRY and SYGVKD. For the CDR3, the DNA is TGTGCCATCTTTACCGGGAGGGCCCCAGATACGCAGTATTTT. Amino acid sequence: CAIFTGRAPDTQYF.

This clonotype has just a few counts. The chain links TRBV6-5 to TRBJ2-3, with D perhaps given as TRBD1 or TRBD2 (5 bases each). The CDR3 is made up of 15 amino acids. Germline CDR1 MNHEY, CDR2 SVGAGI. Trimming took off 0 bases at V and 6 bases at J, with 13 bases between the two ends. CDR3 nucleotide sequence: TGTGCCAGCAGTTACTCGAGGGGAGTGGAGGATACGCAGTATTTT. This encodes CASSYSRGVEDTQYF.

The rearrangement links TRBV4-1 to TRBJ2-7, with 9 nucleotides matching TRBD1. The CDR3 is made up of 15 amino acids. Germline CDR1 and CDR2: MGHRA and YSYEKL. V lost 1 base to trimming and J lost 4 bases; unmatched junction nucleotides: 5. CDR3 nucleotide sequence: TGCGCCAGCAGCCAAGTAGGGACAGGGCAATACGAGCAGTACTTC. Amino acids: CASSQVGTGQYEQYF.

This clonotype was detected a few times. The V and J genes are TRBV12-3 or TRBV12-4 and TRBJ2-3; D might be TRBD1 or TRBD2, each matching 5 bases. The CDR3 runs to 14 residues. V was clipped by 3 bases and J by 4 bases, with 11 bases between them. This chain's CDR3 is CASSFFGTADTQYF. Written as DNA, the CDR3 is TGTGCCAGCAGTTTCTTTGGGACGGCAGATACGCAGTATTTT.

This clonotype was detected only a few times. This chain uses TRBV5-1 with TRBJ2-3; D might be TRBD2 (6 bases). This CDR3 comprises 14 residues. The germline gives CDR1 SGHRS, CDR2 YFSETQ. V gave up 1 base and J gave up 6 bases, with 12 bases separating them. The CDR3, as DNA: TGCGCCAGCAGCTTGCCCCCAGGAGGGGATACGCAGTATTTT. Its protein product is CASSLPPGGDTQYF.

A few counts support this clonotype. V usage is TRBV6-5 and J usage is TRBJ2-1; 15 bases agree with TRBD2. The CDR3 runs to 17 residues. Germline CDR1 and CDR2: MNHEY and SVGAGI. V dropped 2 bases and J dropped 5; count of bases not matched to a gene: 4. As DNA, the CDR3 is TGTGCCAGCAGTTACACGGGACTAGCGGGAGGAGACAATGAGCAGTTCTTC. Translated, it gives CASSYTGLAGGDNEQFF.

The chain joins TRBV3-1 to TRBJ1-1; 7 bases align to TRBD1. Unmatched junction bases numbered 9, after V lost 6 bases and J lost 5 bases. CDR3 length: 14 residues. Germline V gene sequence: CDR1 LGHDT, CDR2 YNNKEL (reference sequence). CDR3 bases: TGTGCCAGCAGAGTACAGGGGAGCGAGACTGAAGCTTTCTTT. This codes for CASRVQGSETEAFF.